The clone carrying this T cell receptor beta chain occurred a few times. TCRdb used MiXCR to reprocess the reads, holding one entry per CDR3 protein. The sample lists nearly 650,000 distinct CDR3 sequences, more than 20% seen once, with under 8.5% in the top ten. This record comes from a study of T cell repertoires in cytomegalovirus infection. J gave up 6 bases and V 7 bases, and 2 bases lay outside the gene matches. The CDR3 sequence is 10 residues long. In germline, CDR1 is SQVTM, CDR2 ANQGSEA. The sequence derives from a human donor in good health (CMV status not recorded). Some clones in this sample may be carry-over from other donors' samples. Specimen: CD8+ T cells from PBMCs. The rearrangement joins TRBV29-1 to TRBJ2-7; 8 nucleotides match TRBD2. CDR3 region: CSGLATEQYF. The CDR3 coding sequence is TGCAGCGGACTAGCGACCGAGCAGTACTTC.